Here is one T cell receptor beta chain with its context. This clonotype was seen a single time. Its antigen specificity is not known. No per-base quality is available; no much larger clone lies one base away. A solitary read yields weak support. V is cut by 6 bases and J by 3 bases, and the space between the germline ends is 15 bases. The CDR3 sequence holds 14 residues, the cysteine and phenylalanine included. Of the read, only the CDR3 DNA is kept; its 42 bases are in frame from base 1. According to the germline V gene (reference sequence), CDR1 reads SEHNR and CDR2 reads FQNEAQ. The sample is drawn from a study of Graves' ophthalmopathy and Graves' hyperthyroidism (dated by TCRdb to the late 2010s). In the study overall: Peripheral blood was collected at initial diagnosis, prior to any treatment. To explore V-J signatures that separate ophthalmopathy from hyperthyroidism, a discovery set of approximately 100 patients was enrolled, consisting of 43 with ophthalmopathy and around 57 with stable hyperthyroidism. The independent validation cohort included about 19 hyperthyroidism patients plus 17 patients who later progressed from hyperthyroidism to ophthalmopathy. TCR beta repertoire signatures were used to distinguish Graves' ophthalmopathy from Graves' hyperthyroidism and to predict progression to ophthalmopathy. Following sample collection, hyperthyroidism patients were given methimazole at a starting dose of 30 mg daily, and ophthalmopathy patients were given high-dose intravenous methylprednisolone. In total, 135 blood samples were TCR-sequenced: some 43 ophthalmopathy, some 75 hyperthyroidism and about 17 hyperthyroidism-to-ophthalmopathy patients. In roughly six hyperthyroidism patients, T-cell repertoires of thyroid tissue and blood were compared. Broader findings and caveats from the paper: No statistical method was used to predetermine the sample size, and group allocation was not hidden from the investigators. Most expanded thyroid clonotypes with a frequency above 0.001 also appeared in blood, which suggests that blood repertoires may reflect the immune response in the thyroid. In validation, the model predicted ophthalmopathy progression with roughly 68% sensitivity and approximately 75% specificity; 12 predicted patients were CT-confirmed with GO in a median of approximately 6.5 months. In cross-validation, the 13-signature model distinguished ophthalmopathy from stable hyperthyroidism with just over 85% sensitivity and around 81% specificity, while in the test set the corresponding values were about 80% and 75%.

For repertoire sequencing, TCR beta CDR3 regions were amplified from RNA transcripts. HTBI primers and the Qiagen OneStep RT-PCR kit were used in a first-round RT-PCR, which was followed by a second-round multiplex PCR, size selection and purification. Libraries were sequenced paired-end with 100 bp reads on an Illumina HiSeq2000. For the original study's pipeline: SOAPnuke was used to process the reads, removing any read that contained adapters or uncalled bases, had a mean Phred below 15, or lacked an exact match to the constant primer or identifier. COPE v1.2.5 was used to merge the high-quality paired reads. Unique nucleotide sequences were defined as clonotypes and aligned to IMGT TRB V, D and J references using MiTCR v1.1. The analysis was limited to V-J combinations with a frequency above 0.0001, which together covered 99.2% of repertoires. For each V-J combination, a TCR clonal expansion and chaos score was defined as the ratio of F50 clonal expansion to chaos observed in the TCRdist matrix. Features were reduced by Welch's t-statistics and random forest to around 14 V-J combinations, which fed a naive Bayes classifier. The Morisita-Horn index was used to measure how similar the thyroid and blood repertoires were. TCRdb reprocessing: public reads trimmed at Q25 with fastp, clones called with MiXCR, in-frame beta chains kept. Rows matching on CDR3 protein sequence are summarized as one entry with the most common DNA and genes. Here the V and J calls rest on TCRdb's processing, not on the authors' analysis. This sample is represented by 40,000 or so distinct CDR3 sequences; about 50% of them were singletons. The leading ten clones occupy 26% of the sample.

A patient counted as having stable hyperthyroidism if there was no progression to ophthalmopathy within 18 months of follow-up. Hyperthyroidism patients were newly diagnosed, were aged 18 to 65 years, and had a disease duration under 2 months. Patients were excluded if they had other autoimmune diseases, uncontrolled infections, pregnancy or lactation. Diagnosis relied on clinical symptoms, serum thyroxine, TRAb, thyroid ultrasound and orbital computed tomography. PBMCs were isolated from about 9 ml of fresh peripheral blood by Ficoll-Paque density gradient centrifugation. Total RNA was extracted with Trizol reagent and quality-checked on an Agilent 2100 Bioanalyzer.

The sample comprised peripheral blood. This sequence uses TRBV7-9 and TRBJ2-7; possibly the D gene is TRBD1, per 7 matching bases. This TCR was recovered from an adult woman with stable Graves' hyperthyroidism. The CDR3 region: CASRRTGEVYEQYF. The DNA sequence is given as TGTGCCAGCAGGCGAACAGGGGAGGTCTACGAGCAGTACTTC.